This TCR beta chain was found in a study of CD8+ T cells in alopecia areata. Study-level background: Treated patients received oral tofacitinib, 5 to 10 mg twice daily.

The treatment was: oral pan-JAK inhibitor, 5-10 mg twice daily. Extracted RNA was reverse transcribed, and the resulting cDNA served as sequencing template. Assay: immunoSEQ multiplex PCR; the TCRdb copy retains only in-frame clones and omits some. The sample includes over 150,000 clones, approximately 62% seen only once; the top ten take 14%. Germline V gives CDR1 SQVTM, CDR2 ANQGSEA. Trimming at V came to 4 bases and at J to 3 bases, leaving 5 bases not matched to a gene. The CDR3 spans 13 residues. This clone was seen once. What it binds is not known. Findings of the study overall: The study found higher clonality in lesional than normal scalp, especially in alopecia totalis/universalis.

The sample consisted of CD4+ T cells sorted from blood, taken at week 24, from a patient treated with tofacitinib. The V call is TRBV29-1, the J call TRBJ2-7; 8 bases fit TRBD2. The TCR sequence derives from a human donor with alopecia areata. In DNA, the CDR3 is TGCAGCGTTGGTTTTGCGGGGGGCTACGAGCAGTACTTC. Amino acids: CSVGFAGGYEQYF.